The TCR beta chain described here comes from a study of Ad26.COV2.S vaccination and SARS-CoV-2 variants. Clones were read by immunoSEQ multiplex PCR, and TCRdb kept only the in-frame ones, dropping some. The sample holds 75,000 to 100,000 clones; approximately 81% are singletons and the top ten take roughly 15%. This CDR3 comprises 15 residues. Germline V gives CDR1 DFQATT, CDR2 SNEGSKA (reference sequence). V was cut by 3 bases and J by 4 bases, with 17 bases left in between. Study findings and constraints: Analytic work on TCR breadth and depth might have understated the full extent of total T cell responses.

A word on this clone: The antigen is not known.

The sequence derives from a human donor who had recovered from COVID-19. This chain joins TRBV20-1 and TRBJ2-3, with a weak D call TRBD2 (5 bases). Sequencing was performed on peripheral blood, taken after recovery from COVID-19. CDR3 region: CSASNSPAVADTQYF. The CDR3 region has the DNA TGCAGTGCTAGTAACTCCCCAGCGGTAGCAGATACGCAGTATTTT.